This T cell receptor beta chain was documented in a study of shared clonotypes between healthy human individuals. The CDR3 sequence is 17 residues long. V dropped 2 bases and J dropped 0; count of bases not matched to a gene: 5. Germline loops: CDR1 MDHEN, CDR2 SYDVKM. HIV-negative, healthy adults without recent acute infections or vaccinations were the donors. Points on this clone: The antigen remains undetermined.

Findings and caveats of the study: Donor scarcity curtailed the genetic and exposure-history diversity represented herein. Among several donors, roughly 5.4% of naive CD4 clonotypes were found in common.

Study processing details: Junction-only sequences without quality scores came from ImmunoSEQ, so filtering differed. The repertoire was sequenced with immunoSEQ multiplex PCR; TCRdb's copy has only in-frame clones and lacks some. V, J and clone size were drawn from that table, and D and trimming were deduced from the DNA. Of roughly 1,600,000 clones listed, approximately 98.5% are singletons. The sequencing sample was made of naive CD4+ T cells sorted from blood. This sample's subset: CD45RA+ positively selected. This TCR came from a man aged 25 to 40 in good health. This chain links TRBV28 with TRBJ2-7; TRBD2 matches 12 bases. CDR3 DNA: TGTGCCAGCAGTTTAGGAGGACTAGCGGGACACTCCTACGAGCAGTACTTC. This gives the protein CASSLGGLAGHSYEQYF.